The rows below give T cell receptor beta chains drawn from one sample of a study of T cells after yellow fever vaccination. TCRdb passed the 5' RACE reads through MiXCR, listing each CDR3 protein once. Found here are 500,000 to 550,000 distinct CDR3 sequences, 20% to 25% of them singletons; the top ten hold roughly a sixth. This sample comprised PBMCs, obtained 21 days after the first yellow fever vaccination. These receptors came from a young man who received the YFV17D yellow fever vaccine. Both conserved end residues are part of each CDR3. A D gene is named only where the DNA matches it firmly. Clone sizes are given selectively: once, few, many, or a class where the clone is expanded.

J,V,size,D,DNA,CDR3
TRBJ1-5,TRBV9,NA,NA,TGTGCCAGTTTTCGAACGGGTAGCAATCAGCCCCAGCATTTT,CASFRTGSNQPQHF
TRBJ1-4,TRBV18,NA,TRBD1,TGTGCCAGCTCACCACCGCCTGACAGGGGTATTAATGAAAAACTGTTTTTT,CASSPPPDRGINEKLFF
TRBJ2-1,TRBV28,few,TRBD2,TGTGCCAGCAGTTACTGGACTAGCTCCTACAATGAGCAGTTCTTC,CASSYWTSSYNEQFF
TRBJ1-3,TRBV18,few,NA,TGTGCCAGCTCACCAGAGATGGTGGACACCATATATTTT,CASSPEMVDTIYF
TRBJ2-7,TRBV7-2,few,TRBD1,TGTGCCAGCAGCTCACCCCGGGACAGGGGGAGCTCCTACGAGCAGTACTTC,CASSSPRDRGSSYEQYF
TRBJ2-1,TRBV6-4,few,NA,TGTGCCAGCAGTTCTGACCGCAGGGAGCAGTTCTTC,CASSSDRREQFF
TRBJ1-6,TRBV4-3,NA,NA,TGCGCCAGCAGCCAAGGCTATAGCTCCTATAATTCACCCCTCCACTTT,CASSQGYSSYNSPLHF
TRBJ1-4,TRBV6-2/TRBV6-3,NA,NA,TGTGCCAGCGGCCAAAGGCCGGGAAAACTGTTTTTT,CASGQRPGKLFF
TRBJ1-1,TRBV29-1,few,TRBD1,TGCAGCGTGGGGGCCGGGACAGTAGACGCTTTCTTT,CSVGAGTVDAFF
TRBJ2-3,TRBV4-3,NA,NA,TGCGCCAGCAGCCACAAGCCCAACGCAGATACGCAGTATTTT,CASSHKPNADTQYF
TRBJ2-5,TRBV30,NA,NA,TGTGCCTGGAGTCAGGGGGAGACCCAGTACTTC,CAWSQGETQYF
TRBJ1-2,TRBV5-1,NA,TRBD1,TGCGCCAGCAGCATCCCGGGACAGGACTATGGCTACACCTTC,CASSIPGQDYGYTF
TRBJ1-1,TRBV7-9,NA,NA,TGTGCCAGCAGTTCCCGGTGGAGTGAAGGCACTGAAGCTTTCTTT,CASSSRWSEGTEAFF
TRBJ1-3,TRBV10-3,NA,NA,TGTGCCATCACAGGGGCTGCCCAGAGCTCTGGAAACACCATATATTTT,CAITGAAQSSGNTIYF
TRBJ2-4,TRBV7-2,few,NA,TGTGCCAGCAGCTCACGGTCCCTTGTAGCCAAAAACATTCAGTACTTC,CASSSRSLVAKNIQYF
TRBJ2-1,TRBV18,NA,TRBD2,TGTGCCAGCGCAAAGGTGTTAGCGGGGGGACCCTACAATGAGCAGTTCTTC,CASAKVLAGGPYNEQFF
TRBJ2-6,TRBV12-3/TRBV12-4,NA,NA,TGTGCCAGCAGTTTATTAGGGGTTGGGGCCAACGTCCTGACTTTC,CASSLLGVGANVLTF
TRBJ1-5,TRBV3-1,NA,NA,TGTGCCAGCAGCCAAGGATCCATAAGGGGCAGCAATCAGCCCAAGCATTTT,CASSQGSIRGSNQPKHF
TRBJ2-6,TRBV3-1,NA,TRBD1,TGTGCCAGCAGCCCGGGGACAGGGGGCCCTGGGGCCAACGTCCTGACTTTC,CASSPGTGGPGANVLTF
TRBJ2-3,TRBV9,NA,TRBD2,TGTGCCAGCAGCGGGGGACTAGCGGACTTCACAGATACGCAGTATTTT,CASSGGLADFTDTQYF
TRBJ1-6,TRBV19,NA,NA,TGTGCCAGTAAGGGCAGGAATTCACCCCTCCACTTT,CASKGRNSPLHF
TRBJ2-3,TRBV5-1,few,NA,TGCGCCAGCAGCGGGAGGACCTCTAGCACAGATACGCAGTATTTT,CASSGRTSSTDTQYF
TRBJ2-3,TRBV7-8,NA,NA,TGTGCCAGCAGCTTGCGACTGGGGCTTAGCACAGATACGCAGTATTTT,CASSLRLGLSTDTQYF
TRBJ1-5,TRBV24-1,NA,NA,TGTGCCACCAGTGATTCGACAGTGAGCAATCAGCCCCAGCATTTT,CATSDSTVSNQPQHF
TRBJ1-2,TRBV30,NA,NA,TGTGCCTGGAGTACCTCGGAAATTAACTATGGCTACACCTTC,CAWSTSEINYGYTF
TRBJ1-2,TRBV5-1,NA,TRBD1,TGCGCCAGCAGCTTGCGCGTCGGCAGGGGGTTTTCAAGCTATGGCTACACCTTC,CASSLRVGRGFSSYGYTF
TRBJ2-3,TRBV3-1,NA,NA,TGTGCCACCAGCCTCGGGATCACTAGCACAGATACGCAGTATTTT,CATSLGITSTDTQYF
TRBJ1-1,TRBV12-3/TRBV12-4,NA,NA,TGTGCCAGCAGACTCATGGTGAACACTGAAGCTTTCTTT,CASRLMVNTEAFF
TRBJ2-2,TRBV4-2,few,NA,TGTGCCAGCAGCCTAGGGCCAGGCACCGGGGAGCTGTTTTTT,CASSLGPGTGELFF
TRBJ1-2,TRBV5-1,NA,NA,TGCGCCAGCAGCTTGGAGTGGGGTGACCCGGGGGGCTACACCTTC,CASSLEWGDPGGYTF
TRBJ1-5,TRBV6-1,few,NA,TGTGCCAGCACCGAACCCGGGGGGGCTACAAATCAGCCCCAGCATTTT,CASTEPGGATNQPQHF
TRBJ2-1,TRBV6-2/TRBV6-3,few,TRBD2,TGTGCCAGCAGGGGCGGGGGGTCCTACAATGAGCAGTTCTTC,CASRGGGSYNEQFF
TRBJ2-6,TRBV12-3/TRBV12-4,few,NA,TGTGCCAGCAGTTTTCCCCCGGGCTCTGGGGCCAACGTCCTGACTTTC,CASSFPPGSGANVLTF
TRBJ2-5,TRBV6-1,NA,TRBD2,TGTGCCAGCACCCTAGCTCGGGGGGGCCCTCACCAAGAGACCCAGTACTTC,CASTLARGGPHQETQYF
TRBJ1-3,TRBV4-3,NA,NA,TGCGCCAGCACCCAAGACAGGGGAAACACCATATATTTT,CASTQDRGNTIYF
TRBJ2-3,TRBV6-1,few,NA,TGTGCCAGCAGTGAAACCGTGCTGACGACGCAGTATTTT,CASSETVLTTQYF
TRBJ1-2,TRBV5-1,few,NA,TGCGCCAGCAGCTCCGAACCGGGGGCTAACTATGGCTACACCTTC,CASSSEPGANYGYTF
TRBJ1-4,TRBV7-9,NA,NA,TGTGCCAGCAGCCGGCCCAGGGAGACACTGTTTTTT,CASSRPRETLFF
TRBJ2-1,TRBV19,few,TRBD2,TGTGCCAGTAGTACCCTAGCGGGGCTTTACAATGAGCAGTTCTTC,CASSTLAGLYNEQFF
TRBJ2-2,TRBV29-1,few,NA,TGCAGCGGTACCGGGGACACCGGGGAGCTGTTTTTT,CSGTGDTGELFF
TRBJ2-1,TRBV4-1,NA,NA,TGCGCCAGCAGCCAAGAAATCCGGGTGGGCCATGAGCAGTTCTTC,CASSQEIRVGHEQFF
TRBJ2-6,TRBV7-3,once,TRBD1,TGTGCCAGCAGCCCCAGGACAGGGGACTCTGGGGCCAACGTCCTGACTTTC,CASSPRTGDSGANVLTF
TRBJ1-5,TRBV4-3,few,NA,TGCGCCAGCAGCCAAGAATGGGGAAGCAATCAGCCCCAGCATTTT,CASSQEWGSNQPQHF
TRBJ2-1,TRBV4-1,NA,TRBD1,TGCGCCAGCAGCCAAGATAGGGACAGGGGGCCGTACAATGAGCAGTTCTTC,CASSQDRDRGPYNEQFF
TRBJ2-1,TRBV6-1,NA,TRBD2,TGTGCCAGCAGTGCCCGCTTTCAGACTAGCGGGGTCATCGCCTACAATGAGCAGTTCTTC,CASSARFQTSGVIAYNEQFF
TRBJ1-4,TRBV12-3/TRBV12-4,NA,NA,TGTGCCAGCAGCAGGATTGAAAAACTGTTTTTT,CASSRIEKLFF
TRBJ2-5,TRBV5-4,NA,TRBD2,TGTGCCAGCAGCCATCCCGGGGAGGGCCACCAAGAGACCCAGTACTTC,CASSHPGEGHQETQYF
TRBJ2-1,TRBV5-4,few,TRBD2,TGTGCCAGCAGCGTAACTAGCGGGGGGGCCTACAATGAGCAGTTCTTC,CASSVTSGGAYNEQFF
TRBJ2-1,TRBV29-1,few,NA,TGCAGCGTTGTCGGGACCGCAGAGTACAATGAGCAGTTCTTC,CSVVGTAEYNEQFF
TRBJ2-1,TRBV6-1,NA,TRBD1,TGTGCCAGCAGTAGAGCCGGGACAGGGGGCAATGAGCAGTTCTTC,CASSRAGTGGNEQFF